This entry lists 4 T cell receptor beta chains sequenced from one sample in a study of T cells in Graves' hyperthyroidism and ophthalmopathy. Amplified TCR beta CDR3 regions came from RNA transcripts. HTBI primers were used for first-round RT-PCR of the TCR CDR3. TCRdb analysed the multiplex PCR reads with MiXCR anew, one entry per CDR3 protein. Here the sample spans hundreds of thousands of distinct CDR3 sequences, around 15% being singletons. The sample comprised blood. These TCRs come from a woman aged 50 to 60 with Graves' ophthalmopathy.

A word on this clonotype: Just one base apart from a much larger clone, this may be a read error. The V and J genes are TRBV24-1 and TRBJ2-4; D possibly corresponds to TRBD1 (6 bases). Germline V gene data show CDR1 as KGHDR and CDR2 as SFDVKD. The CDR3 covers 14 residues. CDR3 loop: CSTSDSRTENIQYF. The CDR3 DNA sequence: TGTTCCACCAGTGATTCCCGGACAGAAAACATTCAGTACTTC.

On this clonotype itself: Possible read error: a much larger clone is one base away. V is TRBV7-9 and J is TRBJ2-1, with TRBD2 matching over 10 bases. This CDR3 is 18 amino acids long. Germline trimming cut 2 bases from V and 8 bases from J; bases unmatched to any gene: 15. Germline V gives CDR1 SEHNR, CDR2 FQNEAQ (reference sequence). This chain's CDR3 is CASSLYSLKREGLDEQFF. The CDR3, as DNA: TGTGCCAGCAGCTTATATTCTCTTAAGCGGGAGGGCCTCGATGAGCAGTTCTTC. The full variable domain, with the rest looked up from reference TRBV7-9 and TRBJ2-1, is DTGVSQNPRHKITKRGQNVTFRCDPISEHNRLYWYRQTLGQGPEFLTYFQNEAQLEKSRLLSDRFSAERPKGSFSTLEIQRTEQGDSAMYLCASSLYSLKREGLDEQFFGPGTRLTVL.

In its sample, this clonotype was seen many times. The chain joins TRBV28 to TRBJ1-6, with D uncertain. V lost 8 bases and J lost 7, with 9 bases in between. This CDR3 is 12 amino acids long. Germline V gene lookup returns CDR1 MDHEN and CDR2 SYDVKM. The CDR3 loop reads CASVSGNSPLHF. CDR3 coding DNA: TGTGCCAGCGTATCGGGGAATTCACCCCTCCACTTT.

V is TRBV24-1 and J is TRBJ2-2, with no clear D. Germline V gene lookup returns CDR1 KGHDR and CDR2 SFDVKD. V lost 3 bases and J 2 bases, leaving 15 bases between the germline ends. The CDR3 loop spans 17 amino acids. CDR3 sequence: CATSDNSRPSNTGELFF. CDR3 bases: TGTGCCACCAGTGATAACTCTAGGCCCTCTAACACCGGGGAGCTGTTTTTT.